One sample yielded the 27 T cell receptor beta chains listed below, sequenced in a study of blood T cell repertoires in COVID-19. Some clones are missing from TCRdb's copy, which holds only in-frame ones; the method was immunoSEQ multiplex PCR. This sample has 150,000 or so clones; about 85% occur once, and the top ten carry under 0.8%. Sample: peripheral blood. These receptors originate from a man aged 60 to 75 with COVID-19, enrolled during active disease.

The CDR3 DNA follows: TGTGCCAGTAGTATAAAGAGGACAGGGCAGACCCAAGAGACCCAGTACTTC. Translated, it gives CASSIKRTGQTQETQYF. This chain links TRBV19 with TRBJ2-5, with TRBD1 matching over 8 bases. Germline V gives CDR1 LNHDA, CDR2 SQIVND (reference sequence). Losses at the gene ends were 2 bases for V and 1 base for J; bases not matched to a gene: 9. The CDR3 consists of 17 residues.

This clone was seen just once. The CDR3 sequence is CASSKQALLNTGELFF. The CDR3 nucleotides read TGTGCCAGTAGTAAACAGGCACTCTTAAACACCGGGGAGCTGTTTTTT. The rearrangement links TRBV19 to TRBJ2-2; a weak D match, TRBD1 (5 bases). The CDR3 is made up of 16 amino acids. Per germline, CDR1 LNHDA and CDR2 SQIVND (reference sequence). The V end was cut by 4 bases, the J end by 2 bases, with 14 bases between.

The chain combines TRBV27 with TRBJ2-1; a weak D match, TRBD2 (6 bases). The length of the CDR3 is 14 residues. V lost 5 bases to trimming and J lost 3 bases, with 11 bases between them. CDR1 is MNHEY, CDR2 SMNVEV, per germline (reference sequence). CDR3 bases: TGTGCCAGCAGTCCCGGGGGAAACTACAATGAGCAGTTCTTC. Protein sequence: CASSPGGNYNEQFF.

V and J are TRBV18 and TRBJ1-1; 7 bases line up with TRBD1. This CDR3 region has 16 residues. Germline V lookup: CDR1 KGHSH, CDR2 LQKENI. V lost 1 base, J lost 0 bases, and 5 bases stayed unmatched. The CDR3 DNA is TGTGCCAGCTCACCACGTCGGGGACAGATGAACACTGAAGCTTTCTTT. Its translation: CASSPRRGQMNTEAFF.

Written as DNA, the CDR3 is TGCGCCAGCAGCCCGAATGAAGCGAAGCCCACAGATACGCAGTATTTT. Residues: CASSPNEAKPTDTQYF. The chain links TRBV5-1 to TRBJ2-3; D remains ambiguous. The CDR3 spans 16 residues. V was shortened by 4 bases and J by 2 bases, with 17 bases between the two germline ends. Germline V CDR1 and CDR2: SGHRS, YFSETQ.

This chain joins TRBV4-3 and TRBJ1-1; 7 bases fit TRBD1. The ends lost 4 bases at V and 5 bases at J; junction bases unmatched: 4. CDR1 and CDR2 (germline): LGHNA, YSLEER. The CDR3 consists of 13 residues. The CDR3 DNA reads TGCGCCAGCAGCCGGGGACAGAATACTGAAGCTTTCTTT. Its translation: CASSRGQNTEAFF.

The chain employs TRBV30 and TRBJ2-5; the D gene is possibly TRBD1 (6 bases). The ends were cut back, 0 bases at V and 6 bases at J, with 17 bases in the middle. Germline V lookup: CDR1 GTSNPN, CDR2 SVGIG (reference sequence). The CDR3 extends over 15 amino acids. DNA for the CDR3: TGTGCCTGGAGTGTGGTTCAGGGGATTTGGAAGACCCAGTACTTC. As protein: CAWSVVQGIWKTQYF.

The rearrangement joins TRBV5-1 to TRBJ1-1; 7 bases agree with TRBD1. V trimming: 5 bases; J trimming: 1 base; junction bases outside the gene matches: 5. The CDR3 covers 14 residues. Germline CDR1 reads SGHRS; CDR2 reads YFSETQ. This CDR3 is CASRDRAANTEAFF. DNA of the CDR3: TGCGCCAGCAGAGACAGGGCGGCGAACACTGAAGCTTTCTTT.

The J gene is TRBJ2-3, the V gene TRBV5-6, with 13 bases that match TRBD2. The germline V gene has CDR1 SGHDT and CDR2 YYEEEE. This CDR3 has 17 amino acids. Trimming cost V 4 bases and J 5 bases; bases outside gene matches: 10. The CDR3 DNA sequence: TGTGCCAGCAGCCCGCGTGGACTAGCGGGGGACTTAGATACGCAGTATTTT. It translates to CASSPRGLAGDLDTQYF.

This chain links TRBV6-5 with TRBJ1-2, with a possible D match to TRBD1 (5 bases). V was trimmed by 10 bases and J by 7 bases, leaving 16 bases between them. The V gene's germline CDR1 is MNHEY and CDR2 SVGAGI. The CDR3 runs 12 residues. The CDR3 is CAISTGGLGYTF. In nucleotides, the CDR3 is TGTGCCATCTCTACGGGGGGACTTGGCTACACCTTC.

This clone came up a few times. CDR3 sequence (DNA): TGCGCCAGCAGCCAAGAATCGGGCAATCAGCCCCAGCATTTT. This codes for CASSQESGNQPQHF. The chain combines TRBV4-1 with TRBJ1-5, with D unclear. Germline CDR1 reads MGHRA; CDR2 reads YSYEKL. This CDR3 contains 14 residues. Trimming left V 0 bases short and J 2 bases short, with 5 bases between.

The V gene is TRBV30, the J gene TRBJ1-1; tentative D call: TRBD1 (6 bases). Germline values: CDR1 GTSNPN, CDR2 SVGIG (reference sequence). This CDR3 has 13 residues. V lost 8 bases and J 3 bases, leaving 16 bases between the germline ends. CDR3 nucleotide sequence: TGTGCCGGGACTGGACAGCTCTACACTGAAGCTTTCTTT. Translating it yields CAGTGQLYTEAFF.

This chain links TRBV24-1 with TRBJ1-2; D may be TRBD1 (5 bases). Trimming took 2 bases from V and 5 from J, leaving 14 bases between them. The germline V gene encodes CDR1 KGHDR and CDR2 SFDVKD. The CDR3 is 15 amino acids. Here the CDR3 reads CATSDSGTGRYGYTF. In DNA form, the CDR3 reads TGTGCCACCAGTGATTCCGGGACTGGTCGGTATGGCTACACCTTC.

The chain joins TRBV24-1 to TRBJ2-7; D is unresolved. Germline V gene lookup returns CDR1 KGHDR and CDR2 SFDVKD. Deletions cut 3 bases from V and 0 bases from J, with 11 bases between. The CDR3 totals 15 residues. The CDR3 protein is CATSDKQPYSYEQYF. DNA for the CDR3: TGTGCCACCAGTGATAAACAGCCCTACTCCTACGAGCAGTACTTC.

The CDR3, as DNA: TGTGCCAGCATCCTAACTTCTGGAAACACCATATATTTT. This encodes CASILTSGNTIYF. The V call is TRBV6-1, the J call TRBJ1-3, with no clear D. This CDR3 spans 13 amino acids. Between the trimmed V and J ends, which lost 7 bases and 1 base, there was a span of 8 bases. CDR1 and CDR2 from the germline V gene are MNHNS and SASEGT.

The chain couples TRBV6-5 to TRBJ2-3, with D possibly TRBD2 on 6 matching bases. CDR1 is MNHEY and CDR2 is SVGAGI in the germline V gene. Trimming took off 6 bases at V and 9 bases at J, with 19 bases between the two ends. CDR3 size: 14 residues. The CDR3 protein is CASSGGAFSRTQYF. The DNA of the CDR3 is TGTGCCAGCAGCGGCGGGGCCTTCTCTCGGACGCAGTATTTT.

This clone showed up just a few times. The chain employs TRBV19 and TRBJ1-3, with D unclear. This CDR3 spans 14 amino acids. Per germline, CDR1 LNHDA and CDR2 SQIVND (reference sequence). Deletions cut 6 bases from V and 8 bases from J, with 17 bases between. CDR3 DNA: TGTGCCAGTAGAGACGGTGGGAGTTCGGACACCATATATTTT. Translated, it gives CASRDGGSSDTIYF.

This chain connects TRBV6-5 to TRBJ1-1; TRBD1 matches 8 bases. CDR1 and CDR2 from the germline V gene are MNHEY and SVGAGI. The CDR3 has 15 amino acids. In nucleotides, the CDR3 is TGTGGCACTACCGGGACAGGTGGATCGGTCACTGAAGCTTTCTTT. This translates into CGTTGTGGSVTEAFF.

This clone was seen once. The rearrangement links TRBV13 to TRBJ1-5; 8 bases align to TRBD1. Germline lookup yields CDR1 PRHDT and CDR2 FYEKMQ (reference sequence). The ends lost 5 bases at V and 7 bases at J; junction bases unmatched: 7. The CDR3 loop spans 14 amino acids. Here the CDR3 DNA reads TGTGCCAGCAGCCTGGGACAGGTGGGCCAGCCCCAGCATTTT. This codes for CASSLGQVGQPQHF.

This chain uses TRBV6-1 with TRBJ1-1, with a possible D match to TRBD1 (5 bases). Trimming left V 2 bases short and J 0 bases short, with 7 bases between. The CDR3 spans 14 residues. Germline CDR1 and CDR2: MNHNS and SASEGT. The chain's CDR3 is CASSEMTVNTEAFF. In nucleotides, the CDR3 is TGTGCCAGCAGTGAAATGACAGTGAACACTGAAGCTTTCTTT.

The CDR3 is CASSLRGQGRDEQFF. For the CDR3, the DNA is TGTGCCAGCAGCTTAAGGGGACAGGGTCGGGATGAGCAGTTCTTC. This chain joins TRBV7-2 and TRBJ2-1; TRBD1 matches 9 bases. From germline, CDR1 is SGHTA and CDR2 FQGNSA. J lost 8 bases, V lost 2 bases, and 7 bases had no gene match. The CDR3 covers 15 residues.

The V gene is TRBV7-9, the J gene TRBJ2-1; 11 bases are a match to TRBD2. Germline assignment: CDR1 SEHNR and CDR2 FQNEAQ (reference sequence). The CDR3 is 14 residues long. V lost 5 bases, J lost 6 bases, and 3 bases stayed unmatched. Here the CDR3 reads CASSAGLAANEQFF. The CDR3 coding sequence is TGTGCCAGCAGCGCGGGACTAGCGGCCAATGAGCAGTTCTTC.

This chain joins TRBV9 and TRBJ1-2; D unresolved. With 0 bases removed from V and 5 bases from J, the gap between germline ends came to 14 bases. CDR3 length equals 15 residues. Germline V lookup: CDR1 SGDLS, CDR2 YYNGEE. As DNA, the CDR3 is TGTGCCAGCAGCGTAGAGGTTAACTCGGGGTATGGCTACACCTTC. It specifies CASSVEVNSGYGYTF.

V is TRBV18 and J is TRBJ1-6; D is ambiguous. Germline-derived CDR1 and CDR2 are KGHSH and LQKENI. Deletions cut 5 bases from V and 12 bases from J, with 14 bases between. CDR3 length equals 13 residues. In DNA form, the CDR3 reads TGTGCCAGCTCAGGGCAGGAACTCTTACCCCTCCACTTT. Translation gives CASSGQELLPLHF.

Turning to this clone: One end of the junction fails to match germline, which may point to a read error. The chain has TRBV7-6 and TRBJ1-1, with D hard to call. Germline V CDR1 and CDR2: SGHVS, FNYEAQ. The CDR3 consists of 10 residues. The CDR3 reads CASSFTGAFF. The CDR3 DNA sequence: TGTGCCAGCAGCTTTACTGGAGCTTTCTTT.

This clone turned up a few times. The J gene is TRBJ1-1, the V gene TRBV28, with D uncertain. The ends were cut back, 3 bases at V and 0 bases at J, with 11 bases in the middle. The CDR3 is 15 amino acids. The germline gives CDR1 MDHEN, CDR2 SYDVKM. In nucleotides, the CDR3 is TGTGCCAGCAGTTTTAGTACAGAGCTGAACACTGAAGCTTTCTTT. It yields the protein CASSFSTELNTEAFF.

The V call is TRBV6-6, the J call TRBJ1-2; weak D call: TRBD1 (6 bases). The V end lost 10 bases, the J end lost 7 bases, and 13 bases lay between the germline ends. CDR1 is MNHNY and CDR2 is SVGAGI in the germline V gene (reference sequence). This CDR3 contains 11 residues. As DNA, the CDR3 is TGTGCCACCCGACAGGATCCTGGCTACACCTTC. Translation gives CATRQDPGYTF.